This T cell receptor beta chain comes out of a study of shared clonotypes between healthy human individuals. At the level of the study: A few men and a couple of women, aged 18 to 49, were donors.

Clones were read by immunoSEQ multiplex PCR, and TCRdb kept only the in-frame ones, dropping some. Among a few million clones listed, nearly 97% were seen once. As regards this clone: Its target is not known.

General study points: Generation probability values for non-shared clonotypes were lower than those for clonotypes shared by all four donors. The genetic and exposure-history diversity represented was limited by few donors.

V was pared by 4 bases and J by 1 base, with 5 bases of the junction left unmatched. Per germline, CDR1 SGHTA and CDR2 FQGNSA. This CDR3 comprises 15 residues. The TCR originated in a man aged 18-30 years in good health. The rearrangement joins TRBV7-2 to TRBJ2-7, with 9 positions matching TRBD2. The specimen was naive CD4+ T cells sorted from blood. This sample's subset: CD45RA+ positively selected. The CDR3 DNA reads TGTGCCAGCAGCTACCGACTAGCGGCTTCCTACGAGCAGTACTTC. Encoded protein: CASSYRLAASYEQYF.